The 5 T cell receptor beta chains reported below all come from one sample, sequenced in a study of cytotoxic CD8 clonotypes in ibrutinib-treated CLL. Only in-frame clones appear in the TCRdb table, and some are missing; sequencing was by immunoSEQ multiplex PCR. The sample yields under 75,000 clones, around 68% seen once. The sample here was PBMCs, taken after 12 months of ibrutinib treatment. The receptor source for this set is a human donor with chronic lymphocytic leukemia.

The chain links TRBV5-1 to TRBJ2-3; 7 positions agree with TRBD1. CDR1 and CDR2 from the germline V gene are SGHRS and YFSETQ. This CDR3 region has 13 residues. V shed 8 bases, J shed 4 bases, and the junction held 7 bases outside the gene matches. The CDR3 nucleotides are TGCGCCAGTACACTAGGGGGCCCAGATACGCAGTATTTT. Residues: CASTLGGPDTQYF. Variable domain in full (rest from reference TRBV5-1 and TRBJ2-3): KAGVTQTPRYLIKTRGQQVTLSCSPISGHRSVSWYQQTPGQGLQFLFEYFSETQRNKGNFPGRFSGRQFSNSRSEMNVSTLELGDSALYLCASTLGGPDTQYFGPGTRLTVL.

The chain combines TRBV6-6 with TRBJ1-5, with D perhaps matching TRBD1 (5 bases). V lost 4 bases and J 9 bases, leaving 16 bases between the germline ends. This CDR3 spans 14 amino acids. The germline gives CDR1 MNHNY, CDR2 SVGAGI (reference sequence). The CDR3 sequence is CASSWGNRGTPQHF. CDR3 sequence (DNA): TGTGCCAGCAGTTGGGGGAACCGGGGGACGCCCCAGCATTTT.

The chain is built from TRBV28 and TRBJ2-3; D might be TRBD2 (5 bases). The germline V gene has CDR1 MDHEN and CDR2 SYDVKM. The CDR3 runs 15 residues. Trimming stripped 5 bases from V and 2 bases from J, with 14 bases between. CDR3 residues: CASSITGDFTDTQYF. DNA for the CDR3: TGTGCCAGCAGTATAACCGGGGATTTCACAGATACGCAGTATTTT. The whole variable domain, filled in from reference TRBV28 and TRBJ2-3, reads DVKVTQSSRYLVKRTGEKVFLECVQDMDHENMFWYRQDPGLGLRLIYFSYDVKMKEKGDIPEGYSVSREKKERFSLILESASTNQTSMYLCASSITGDFTDTQYFGPGTRLTVL.

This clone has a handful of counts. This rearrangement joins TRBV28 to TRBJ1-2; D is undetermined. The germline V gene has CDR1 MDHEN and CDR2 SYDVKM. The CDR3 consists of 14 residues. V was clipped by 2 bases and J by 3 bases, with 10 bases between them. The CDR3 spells CASSLVGRYYGYTF. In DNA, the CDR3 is TGTGCCAGCAGTTTAGTCGGACGGTACTATGGCTACACCTTC.

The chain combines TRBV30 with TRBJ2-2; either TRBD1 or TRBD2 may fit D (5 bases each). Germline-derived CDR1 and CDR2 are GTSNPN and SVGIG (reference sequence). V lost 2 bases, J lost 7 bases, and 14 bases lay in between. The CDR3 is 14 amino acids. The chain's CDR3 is CAWSRFRDGGELFF. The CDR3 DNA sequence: TGTGCCTGGAGTAGGTTCAGGGACGGCGGGGAGCTGTTTTTT.